This T cell receptor beta chain derives from a study of cytomegalovirus exposure and HLA in healthy donors. The table came from immunoSEQ multiplex PCR; TCRdb's copy has only in-frame clones and leaves some out. Altogether about 120,000 clones are present, about nine tenths being singletons, with the ten largest covering approximately 2%. Trimming took 9 bases from V and 2 from J; bases not matched to a gene: 11. This CDR3 spans 15 amino acids. Germline CDR1 is SGHKS and CDR2 is YYEKEE (reference sequence). The chain is built from TRBV5-5 and TRBJ2-5; 9 nucleotides line up with TRBD2. The clonotype was recovered from a woman younger than 30 in good health and CMV-seronegative. The sequencing input was PBMCs. The CDR3 region has the DNA TGTGCCACATTCCCCAGCGGGAGGCTACAAGAGACCCAGTACTTC. This codes for CATFPSGRLQETQYF.